The 4 T cell receptor beta chains below come from one sample, sequenced in a study of shared clonotypes between healthy human individuals. Sequencing was performed with immunoSEQ multiplex PCR; in TCRdb, only in-frame clones are kept and a portion is missing. The sample shows approximately 460,000 clones, 70% to 80% of them seen only once. Sequencing was carried out using PBMCs. Receptor source: a woman aged 40 to 50 in good health. Some clones in this sample may be carry-over from other donors' samples.

This rearrangement joins TRBV9 to TRBJ2-1, with 11 bases aligning to TRBD2. CDR1 is SGDLS and CDR2 is YYNGEE in the germline V gene. Trimming at V came to 2 bases and at J to 6 bases, leaving 13 bases not matched to a gene. This CDR3 has 18 amino acids. CDR3 in amino acids: CASSVGTSGTSGFNEQFF. The CDR3 DNA sequence: TGTGCCAGCAGCGTTGGGACCTCCGGGACTAGCGGATTCAATGAGCAGTTCTTC.

The genes are TRBV28 and TRBJ2-7; possible D gene TRBD2, 6 bases. The length of the CDR3 is 14 residues. The germline V and J ends were trimmed by 5 bases and 4 bases, with 15 bases remaining between them. In germline, CDR1 is MDHEN, CDR2 SYDVKM. The CDR3: CASSTPGSRYEQYF. The DNA for the CDR3 is TGTGCCAGCAGTACCCCCGGGAGTCGGTACGAGCAGTACTTC.

The chain recombines TRBV14 with TRBJ1-2; D is unclear. The CDR3 consists of 14 residues. The ends were cut back, 4 bases at V and 3 bases at J, with 12 bases in the middle. Germline V gene lookup returns CDR1 SGHDN and CDR2 FVKESK. The CDR3 loop is CASSPSGEDYGYTF. In DNA form, the CDR3 reads TGTGCCAGCAGCCCGTCGGGAGAAGACTATGGCTACACCTTC.

The V gene is TRBV7-6, the J gene TRBJ2-5, with D uncertain. The germline V and J ends were trimmed by 1 base and 1 base, with 4 bases remaining between them. Per germline, CDR1 SGHVS and CDR2 FNYEAQ. The CDR3 has 13 residues. The DNA for the CDR3 is TGTGCCAGCAGCTTAGGGGTCCAAGAGACCCAGTACTTC. Amino acid sequence: CASSLGVQETQYF.